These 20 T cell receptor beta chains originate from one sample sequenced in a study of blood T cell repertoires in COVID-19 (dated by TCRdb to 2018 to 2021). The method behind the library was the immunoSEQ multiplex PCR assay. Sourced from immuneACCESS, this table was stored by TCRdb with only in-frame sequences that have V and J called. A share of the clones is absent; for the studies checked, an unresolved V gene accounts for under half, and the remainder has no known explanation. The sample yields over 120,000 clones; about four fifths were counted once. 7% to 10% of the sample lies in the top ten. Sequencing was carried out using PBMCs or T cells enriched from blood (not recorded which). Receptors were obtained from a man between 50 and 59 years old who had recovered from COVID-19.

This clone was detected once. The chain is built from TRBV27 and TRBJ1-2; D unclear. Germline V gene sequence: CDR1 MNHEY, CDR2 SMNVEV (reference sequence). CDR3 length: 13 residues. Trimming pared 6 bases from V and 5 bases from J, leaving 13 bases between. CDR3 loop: CASSPALLYGYTF. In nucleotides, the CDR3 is TGTGCCAGCAGCCCCGCCCTACTTTATGGCTACACCTTC.

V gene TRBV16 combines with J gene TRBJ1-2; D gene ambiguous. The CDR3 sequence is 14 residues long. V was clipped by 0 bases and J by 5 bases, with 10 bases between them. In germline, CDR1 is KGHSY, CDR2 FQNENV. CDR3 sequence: CASSQSNSQYGYTF. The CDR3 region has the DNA TGTGCCAGCAGCCAATCGAACAGTCAGTATGGCTACACCTTC.

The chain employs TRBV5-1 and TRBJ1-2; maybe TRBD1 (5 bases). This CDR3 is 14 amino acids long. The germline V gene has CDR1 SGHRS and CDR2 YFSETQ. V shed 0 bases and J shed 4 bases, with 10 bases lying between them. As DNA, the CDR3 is TGCGCCAGCAGCTTGGGGGGCGCAGGCTATGGCTACACCTTC. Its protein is CASSLGGAGYGYTF.

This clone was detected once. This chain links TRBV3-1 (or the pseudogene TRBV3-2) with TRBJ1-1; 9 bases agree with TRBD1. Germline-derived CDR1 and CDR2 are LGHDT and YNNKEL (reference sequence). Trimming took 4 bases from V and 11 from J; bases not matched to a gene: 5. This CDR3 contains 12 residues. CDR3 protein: CASSLGTGHAFF. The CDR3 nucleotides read TGTGCCAGCAGCCTGGGGACAGGGCATGCTTTCTTT.

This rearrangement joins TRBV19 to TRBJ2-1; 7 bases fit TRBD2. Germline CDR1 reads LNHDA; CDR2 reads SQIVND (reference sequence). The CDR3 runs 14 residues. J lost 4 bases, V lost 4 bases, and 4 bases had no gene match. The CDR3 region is CASSSQGGYNEQFF. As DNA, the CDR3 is TGTGCCAGTAGTAGCCAGGGAGGGTACAATGAGCAGTTCTTC.

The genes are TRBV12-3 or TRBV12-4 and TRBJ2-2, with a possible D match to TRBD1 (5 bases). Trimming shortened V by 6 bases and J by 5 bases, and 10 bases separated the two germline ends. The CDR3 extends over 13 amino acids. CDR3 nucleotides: TGTGCCAGCAGCCTCACAGGTACCGGGGAGCTGTTTTTT. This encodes CASSLTGTGELFF.

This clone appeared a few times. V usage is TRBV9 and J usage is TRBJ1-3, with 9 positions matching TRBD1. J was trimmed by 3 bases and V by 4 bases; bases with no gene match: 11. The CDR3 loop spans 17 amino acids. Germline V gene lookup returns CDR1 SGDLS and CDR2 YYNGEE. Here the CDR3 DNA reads TGTGCCAGCAGCCCGCGCCTAACAGGGGGCGGTGGAAACACCATATATTTT. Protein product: CASSPRLTGGGGNTIYF.

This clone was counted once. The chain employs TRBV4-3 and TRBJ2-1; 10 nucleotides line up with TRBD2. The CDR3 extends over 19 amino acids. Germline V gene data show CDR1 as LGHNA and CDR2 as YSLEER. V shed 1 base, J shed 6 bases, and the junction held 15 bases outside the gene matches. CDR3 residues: CASSQGVAAGGLPANEQFF. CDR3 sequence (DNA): TGCGCCAGCAGCCAAGGAGTAGCAGCGGGGGGGCTACCCGCCAATGAGCAGTTCTTC.

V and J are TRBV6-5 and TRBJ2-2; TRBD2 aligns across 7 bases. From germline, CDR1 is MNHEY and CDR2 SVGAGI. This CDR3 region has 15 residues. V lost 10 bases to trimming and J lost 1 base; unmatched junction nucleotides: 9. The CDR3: CAIRPTGGNTGELFF. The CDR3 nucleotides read TGTGCCATCCGCCCCACGGGGGGGAACACCGGGGAGCTGTTTTTT.

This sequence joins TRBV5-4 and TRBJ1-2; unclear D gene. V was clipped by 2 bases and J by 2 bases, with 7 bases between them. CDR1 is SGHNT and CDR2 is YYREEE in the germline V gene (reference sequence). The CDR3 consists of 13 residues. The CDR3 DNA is TGTGCCAGCAGCTTTGAGGGAAACTATGGCTACACCTTC. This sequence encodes CASSFEGNYGYTF. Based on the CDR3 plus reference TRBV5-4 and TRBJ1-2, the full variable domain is ETGVTQSPTHLIKTRGQQVTLRCSSQSGHNTVSWYQQALGQGPQFIFQYYREEENGRGNFPPRFSGLQFPNYSSELNVNALELDDSALYLCASSFEGNYGYTFGSGTRLTVV.

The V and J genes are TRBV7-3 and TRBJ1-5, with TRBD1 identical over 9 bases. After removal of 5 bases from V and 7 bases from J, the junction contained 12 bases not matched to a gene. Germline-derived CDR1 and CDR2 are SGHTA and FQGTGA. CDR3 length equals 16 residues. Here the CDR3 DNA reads TGTGCCAGCAGCCTACCGGGACAGGGTGTCGGACAGCCCCAGCATTTT. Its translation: CASSLPGQGVGQPQHF.

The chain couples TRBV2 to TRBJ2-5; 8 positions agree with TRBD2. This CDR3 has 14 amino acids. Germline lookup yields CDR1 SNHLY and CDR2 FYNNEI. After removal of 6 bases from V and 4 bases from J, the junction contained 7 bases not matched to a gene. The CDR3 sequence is CASSVGLVSETQYF. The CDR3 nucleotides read TGTGCCAGCAGCGTGGGACTAGTTTCAGAGACCCAGTACTTC. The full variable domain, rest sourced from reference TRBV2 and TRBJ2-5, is EPEVTQTPSHQVTQMGQEVILRCVPISNHLYFYWYRQILGQKVEFLVSFYNNEISEKSEIFDDQFSVERPDGSNFTLKIRSTKLEDSAMYFCASSVGLVSETQYFGPGTRLLVL.

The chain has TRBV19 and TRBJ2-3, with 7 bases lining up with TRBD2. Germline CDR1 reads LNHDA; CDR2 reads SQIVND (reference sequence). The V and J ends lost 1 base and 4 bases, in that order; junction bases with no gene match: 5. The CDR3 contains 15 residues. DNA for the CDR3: TGTGCCAGTAGTATAGCCGGGGCGGGGGCAGATACGCAGTATTTT. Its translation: CASSIAGAGADTQYF.

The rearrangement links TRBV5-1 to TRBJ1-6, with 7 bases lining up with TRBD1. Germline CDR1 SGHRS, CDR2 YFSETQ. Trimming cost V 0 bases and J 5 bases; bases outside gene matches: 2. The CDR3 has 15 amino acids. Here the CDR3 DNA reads TGCGCCAGCAGCTTGGGACAGGGAAATAATTCACCCCTCCACTTT. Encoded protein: CASSLGQGNNSPLHF.

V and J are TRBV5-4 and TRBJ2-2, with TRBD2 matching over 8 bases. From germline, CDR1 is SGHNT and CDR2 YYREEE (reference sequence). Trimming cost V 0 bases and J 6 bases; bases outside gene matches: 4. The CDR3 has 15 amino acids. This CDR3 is CASSLGGGSPGELFF. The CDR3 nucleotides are TGTGCCAGCAGCTTGGGCGGGGGGTCCCCCGGGGAGCTGTTTTTT. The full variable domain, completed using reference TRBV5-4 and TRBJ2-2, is ETGVTQSPTHLIKTRGQQVTLRCSSQSGHNTVSWYQQALGQGPQFIFQYYREEENGRGNFPPRFSGLQFPNYSSELNVNALELDDSALYLCASSLGGGSPGELFFGEGSRLTVL.

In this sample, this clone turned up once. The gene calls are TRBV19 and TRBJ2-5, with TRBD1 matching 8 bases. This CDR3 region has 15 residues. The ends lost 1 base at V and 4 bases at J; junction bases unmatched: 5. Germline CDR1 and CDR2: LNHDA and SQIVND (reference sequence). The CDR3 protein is CASSIARGQGETQYF. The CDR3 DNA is TGTGCCAGTAGTATAGCCAGGGGGCAAGGAGAGACCCAGTACTTC.

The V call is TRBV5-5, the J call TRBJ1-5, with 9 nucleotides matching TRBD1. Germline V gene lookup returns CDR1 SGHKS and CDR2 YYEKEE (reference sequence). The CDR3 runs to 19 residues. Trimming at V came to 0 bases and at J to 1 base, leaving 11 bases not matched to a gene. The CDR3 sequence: CASSLVFRDRVLSNQPQHF. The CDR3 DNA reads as TGTGCCAGCAGCTTGGTCTTCCGGGACAGGGTGCTGAGCAATCAGCCCCAGCATTTT.

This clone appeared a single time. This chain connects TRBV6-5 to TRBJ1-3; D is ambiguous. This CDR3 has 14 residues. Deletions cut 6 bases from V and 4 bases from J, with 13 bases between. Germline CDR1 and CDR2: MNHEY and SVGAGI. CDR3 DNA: TGTGCCAGCAGGTATACGGAAGCGGGAAACACCATATATTTT. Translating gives CASRYTEAGNTIYF.

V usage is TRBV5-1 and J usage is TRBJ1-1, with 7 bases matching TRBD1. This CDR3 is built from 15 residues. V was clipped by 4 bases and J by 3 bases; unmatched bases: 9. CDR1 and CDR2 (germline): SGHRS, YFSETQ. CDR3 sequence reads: CASSTRQGPHTEAFF. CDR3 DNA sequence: TGCGCCAGCAGCACCCGACAGGGACCCCACACTGAAGCTTTCTTT.

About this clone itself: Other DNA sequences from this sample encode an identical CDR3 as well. This CDR3 is CASSPGTGVNEQYF. In DNA form, the CDR3 reads TGTGCCAGCAGTCCCGGGACAGGGGTTAACGAGCAGTACTTC. This chain uses TRBV27 with TRBJ2-7, with 10 bases matching TRBD1. This CDR3 is 14 amino acids long. The J segment lost 5 bases and the V segment lost 5 bases, leaving 6 bases of the junction unmatched. Germline V gene lookup returns CDR1 MNHEY and CDR2 SMNVEV (reference sequence).